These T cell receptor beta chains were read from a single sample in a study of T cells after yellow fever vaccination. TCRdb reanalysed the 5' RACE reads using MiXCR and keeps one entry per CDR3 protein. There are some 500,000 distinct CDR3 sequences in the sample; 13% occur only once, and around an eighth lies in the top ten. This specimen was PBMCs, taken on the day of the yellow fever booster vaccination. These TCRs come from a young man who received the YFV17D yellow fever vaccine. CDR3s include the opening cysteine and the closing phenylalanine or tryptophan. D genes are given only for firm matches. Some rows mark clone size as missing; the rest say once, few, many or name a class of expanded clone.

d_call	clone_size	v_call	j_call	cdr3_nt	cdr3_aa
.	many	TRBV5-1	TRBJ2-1	TGCGCCAGCAGCTGGGGGGTCAATGAGCAGTTCTTC	CASSWGVNEQFF
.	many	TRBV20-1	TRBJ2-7	TGCAGTGCCCCCAGAACCCCCTACGAGCAGTACTTC	CSAPRTPYEQYF
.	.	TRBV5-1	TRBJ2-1	TGCGCCAGCCGCACTTCGTGGAGTACAGCCTTCTCCTACAATGAGCAGTTCTTC	CASRTSWSTAFSYNEQFF
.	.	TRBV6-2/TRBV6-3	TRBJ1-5	TGTGCCAGCAGTTACCGGCCCCTTAGCAATCAGCCCCAGCATTTT	CASSYRPLSNQPQHF
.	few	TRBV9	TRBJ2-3	TGTGCCAGCAGCGTAGATACATCGGGGGATACGCAGTATTTT	CASSVDTSGDTQYF
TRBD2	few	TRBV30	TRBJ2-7	TGTGCCTGGAGTCTAGCGGGAGCGTACGAGCAGTACTTC	CAWSLAGAYEQYF
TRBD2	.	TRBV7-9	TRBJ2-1	TGTGCCAGCAGCATAATATGGACTAGCGGGCCCTCTTTTGAGCAGTTCTTC	CASSIIWTSGPSFEQFF
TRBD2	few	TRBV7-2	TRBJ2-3	TGTGCCAGCAGCTTTTTTACTAGCGGGCGACCCACGCAGTATTTT	CASSFFTSGRPTQYF
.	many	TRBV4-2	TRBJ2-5	TGTGCCAGCAGCCAATGGGATACGGGGACAGTGGAGGGAGAGACCCAGTACTTC	CASSQWDTGTVEGETQYF
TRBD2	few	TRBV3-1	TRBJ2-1	TGTGCCAGCAGCCAAGAAGCGGGACTAAGCAATGAGCAGTTCTTC	CASSQEAGLSNEQFF
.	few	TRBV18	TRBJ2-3	TGTGCCAGCTCACCTGCGGCAGGGGCAGATACGCAGTATTTT	CASSPAAGADTQYF
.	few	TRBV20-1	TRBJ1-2	TGCAGTGCTACACGGGACAATGGCTACTATGGCTACACCTTC	CSATRDNGYYGYTF
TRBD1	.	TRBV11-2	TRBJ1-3	TGTGCCAGCAGCTTTTCCCCCTCAGGGGGGTCGTTTGGAAACACCATATATTTT	CASSFSPSGGSFGNTIYF
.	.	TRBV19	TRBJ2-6	TGTGCCAGTATCAAACTTGGGACGACCACTGGGGCCAACGTCCTGACTTTC	CASIKLGTTTGANVLTF
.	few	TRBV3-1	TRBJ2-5	TGTGCCAGCAGCCAATCTAGGGTGGAGACCCAGTACTTC	CASSQSRVETQYF
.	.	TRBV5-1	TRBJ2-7	TGCGCCAGCAGCTCACAAGCGGGTATATACGAGCAGTACTTC	CASSSQAGIYEQYF
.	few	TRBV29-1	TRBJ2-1	TGCAGCGTTGTCGTCCTGTACAATGAGCAGTTCTTC	CSVVVLYNEQFF
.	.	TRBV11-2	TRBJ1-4	TGTGCCAGCAGCTTTGACCGAGATGAAAAACTGTTTTTT	CASSFDRDEKLFF
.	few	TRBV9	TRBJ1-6	TGTGCCAGCAGCGTAGACGGGGGTTCCTATAATTCACCCCTCCACTTT	CASSVDGGSYNSPLHF
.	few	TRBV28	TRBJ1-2	TGTGCCAGCAGTAACTTCCTTGTGGATGGCTACACCTTC	CASSNFLVDGYTF
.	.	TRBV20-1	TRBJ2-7	TGCAGTGCTATCAAGGACGGAGCCCTCTACGAGCAGTACTTC	CSAIKDGALYEQYF
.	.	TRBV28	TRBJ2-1	TGTGCCAGCAGTATATCCGGGACCCTCTACAATGAGCAGTTCTTC	CASSISGTLYNEQFF
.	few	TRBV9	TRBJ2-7	TGTGCCAGCAGCGTAGAATCCACGAGCTCCTACGAGCAGTACTTC	CASSVESTSSYEQYF
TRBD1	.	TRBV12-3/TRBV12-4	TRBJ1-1	TGTGCCAGCAGGATGACAGGGATTAACACTGAAGCTTTCTTT	CASRMTGINTEAFF
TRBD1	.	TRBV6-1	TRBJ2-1	TGTGCCAGCAGTCCCCAGGGGGAGATGGGCCCTGAGCAGTTCTTC	CASSPQGEMGPEQFF
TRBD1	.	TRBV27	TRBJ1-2	TGTGCCAGCAGCTTATCGACAGGGTCGGGTGGCTACACCTTC	CASSLSTGSGGYTF
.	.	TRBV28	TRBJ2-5	TGCGCCAGCAGCAGAGCCAGCCAAGAGACCCAGTACTTC	CASSRASQETQYF
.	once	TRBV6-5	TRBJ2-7	TGTGCCAGCAGTTACTCAGCGGGACAACTCTACGAGCAGTACTTC	CASSYSAGQLYEQYF
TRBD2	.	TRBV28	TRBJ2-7	TGTGCCAGCAACCCTGGGGGGGGCGGGAGGTTTTACGAGCAGTACTTC	CASNPGGGGRFYEQYF
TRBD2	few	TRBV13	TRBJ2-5	TGTGCCAGCAGCTTCGGCGGGAGTGGAGAGACCCAGTACTTC	CASSFGGSGETQYF
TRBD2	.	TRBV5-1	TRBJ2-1	TGCGCCAGCAGCCCCCAAGGGACTAGCGGATACAATGAGCAGTTCTTC	CASSPQGTSGYNEQFF
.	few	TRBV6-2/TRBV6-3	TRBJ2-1	TGTGCCAGCAGTTCCTCTCAGCGGGAGCAGTTCTTC	CASSSSQREQFF
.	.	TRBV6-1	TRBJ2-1	TGTGCCAGCAGTACAGGCGTCGGTGAGCAGTTCTTC	CASSTGVGEQFF
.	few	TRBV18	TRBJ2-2	TGTGCCAGCTCACCTTTCCAAACCGGGGAGCTGTTTTTT	CASSPFQTGELFF
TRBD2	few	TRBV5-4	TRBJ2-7	TGTGCCAGCAGCGGTGGGCGGGAGCCCAACGAGCAGTACTTC	CASSGGREPNEQYF
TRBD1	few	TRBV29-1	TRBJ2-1	TGCAGCGTACGGGGACAGACCTTATCCTACAATGAGCAGTTCTTC	CSVRGQTLSYNEQFF
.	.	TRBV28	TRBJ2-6	TGTGCCATCTCCCCGGGTGGGGCCAACGTCCTGACTTTC	CAISPGGANVLTF
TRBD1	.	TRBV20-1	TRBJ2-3	TGCTGTGCTAGAGATCAGCGGACAGGGTTTAGAAATACGCAGTATTTT	CCARDQRTGFRNTQYF
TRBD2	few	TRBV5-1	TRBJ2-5	TGCGCCAGCAGCTTGGCACAGAGACTAGCGGGAGAGCAAGAGACCCAGTACTTC	CASSLAQRLAGEQETQYF
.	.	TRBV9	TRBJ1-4	TGTGCCAGCAGCGACTCAACCGGGGGAAAACTGTTTTTT	CASSDSTGGKLFF
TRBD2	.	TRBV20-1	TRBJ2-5	TGCAGTGCAGGGAAAAGCGGGAGATCGGAGACCCAGTACTTC	CSAGKSGRSETQYF
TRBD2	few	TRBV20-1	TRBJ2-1	TGCTGTGCCCGTCCCTCTAGCGGGATCAGCTCCTACAATGAGCAGTTCTTC	CCARPSSGISSYNEQFF
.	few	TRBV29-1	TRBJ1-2	TGCAGCGTTGAACTCTTTAGCGTCTATGGCTACACCTTC	CSVELFSVYGYTF
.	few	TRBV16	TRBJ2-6	TGTGCCAGCAGCCAATCGATCAGCTCTGGGGCCAACGTCCTGACTTTC	CASSQSISSGANVLTF
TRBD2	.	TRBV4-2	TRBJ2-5	TGTGCCAGCAGCCAGTACTCGGGAGGGACCCAAGAGACCCAGTACTTC	CASSQYSGGTQETQYF
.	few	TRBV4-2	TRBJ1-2	TGTGCCAGCAGCCAAGAGGGTATAGGGGTCTATGGTAGCTACACCTTC	CASSQEGIGVYGSYTF
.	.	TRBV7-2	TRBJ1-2	TGTGCCAGCAGGGTGAGGGCGGGGATGGACTATGGCTACACCTTC	CASRVRAGMDYGYTF
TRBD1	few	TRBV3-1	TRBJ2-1	TGTGCCAGCAGCCTCTGGGACAGGGGCCACAATGAGCAGTTCTTC	CASSLWDRGHNEQFF
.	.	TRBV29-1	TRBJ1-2	TGCAGCGTTGAAAGTTTCGGAGGCTACACCTTC	CSVESFGGYTF